The next 7 T cell receptor beta chains were all read from a single sample in a study of patients and donors after allogeneic stem cell transplantation. Via MiXCR, TCRdb re-called the RT-PCR reads, giving one row per CDR3 protein. The table has about 40,000 distinct CDR3 sequences, over 25% seen once. The sample consisted of blood, either unsorted or a sorted T cell fraction (not recorded which). These receptors all stem from a human donor who was either an allogeneic HSCT recipient or a stem cell or donor lymphocyte infusion donor (not recorded which). It is not recorded whose cells these are; they may come from a transplant donor.

The chain recombines TRBV7-9 with TRBJ2-6; 7 bases are shared with TRBD1. V was pared by 2 bases and J by 2 bases, with 12 bases of the junction left unmatched. This CDR3 has 19 amino acids. Per germline, CDR1 SEHNR and CDR2 FQNEAQ (reference sequence). This CDR3 reads CASSLRGTERGPGANVLTF. DNA for the CDR3: TGTGCCAGCAGCTTACGAGGGACAGAGAGGGGCCCTGGGGCCAACGTCCTGACTTTC. Combining the CDR3 with reference TRBV7-9 and TRBJ2-6 gives the whole variable domain DTGVSQNPRHKITKRGQNVTFRCDPISEHNRLYWYRQTLGQGPEFLTYFQNEAQLEKSRLLSDRFSAERPKGSFSTLEIQRTEQGDSAMYLCASSLRGTERGPGANVLTFGAGSRLTVL.

The chain links TRBV5-1 to TRBJ2-3, with D possibly being TRBD2 (5 bases). This CDR3 region has 13 residues. Germline V CDR1 and CDR2: SGHRS, YFSETQ. Trimming took 2 bases from V and 6 from J, leaving 10 bases between them. The CDR3 region is CASSFLAGDTQYF. Written as DNA, the CDR3 is TGCGCCAGCAGCTTCCTAGCTGGGGATACGCAGTATTTT.

The table lists this clonotype with a few counts. This rearrangement joins TRBV5-5 to TRBJ2-6; no clear D gene. V lost 5 bases and J 5 bases, leaving 14 bases between the germline ends. Germline-derived CDR1 and CDR2 are SGHKS and YYEKEE (reference sequence). This CDR3 is 15 amino acids long. The chain's CDR3 is CASRPHPPWANVLTF. The DNA for the CDR3 is TGTGCCAGCAGACCTCACCCTCCCTGGGCCAACGTCCTGACTTTC.

The V call is TRBV28, the J call TRBJ1-6; 8 bases match TRBD1. Losses at the gene ends were 4 bases for V and 4 bases for J; bases not matched to a gene: 9. The CDR3 runs to 17 residues. The V gene's germline CDR1 is MDHEN and CDR2 SYDVKM. The CDR3 DNA follows: TGTGCCAGCAGTTCCTCTGGGACAGGTCCTTATAATTCACCCCTCCACTTT. Protein product: CASSSSGTGPYNSPLHF.

The CDR3: CATRGQENQPQHF. The CDR3 region has the DNA TGTGCCACCCGAGGACAGGAGAATCAGCCCCAGCATTTT. The chain uses TRBV10-3 and TRBJ1-5, with TRBD1 matching over 7 bases. This CDR3 spans 13 amino acids. Unmatched junction bases numbered 7, after V lost 10 bases and J lost 4 bases. Germline CDR1 ENHRY, CDR2 SYGVKD.

The chain employs TRBV6-5 and TRBJ2-7, with 9 bases fitting TRBD2. Germline CDR1 reads MNHEY; CDR2 reads SVGAGI. V dropped 3 bases and J dropped 3; count of bases not matched to a gene: 9. There are 16 residues in the CDR3. The CDR3, as DNA: TGTGCCAGCAGTTATGGACTAGCGTCCCGAAACTACGAGCAGTACTTC. Encoded protein: CASSYGLASRNYEQYF.

This clonotype occurred a few times. J is TRBJ2-2 and V is TRBV6-2 or TRBV6-3; D unclear. V was shortened by 7 bases and J by 5 bases, with 17 bases between the two germline ends. Germline V gives CDR1 MNHEY, CDR2 SVGEGT. The CDR3 contains 15 residues. DNA of the CDR3: TGTGCCAGCAAGAAGCTCACACTGAGGACCGGGGAGCTGTTTTTT. Translation gives CASKKLTLRTGELFF.